Below are 27 T cell receptor beta chains sequenced from a single sample in a study of blood T cell repertoires in COVID-19. The table came from immunoSEQ multiplex PCR; TCRdb's copy has only in-frame clones and leaves some out. The sample includes 95,000 to 100,000 clones, approximately 90% of them seen just once. The sequencing sample was made of peripheral blood. These receptors all come from a man aged 45 to 65 with acute or convalescent COVID-19.

V usage is TRBV5-1 and J usage is TRBJ2-1, with 13 bases matching TRBD2. The CDR3 totals 16 residues. Germline V CDR1 and CDR2: SGHRS, YFSETQ. J gave up 8 bases and V 3 bases, and 8 bases lay outside the gene matches. The CDR3 sequence: CASSSGLAGSRYEQFF. The CDR3 DNA reads TGCGCCAGCAGCTCGGGACTAGCGGGGTCAAGGTATGAGCAGTTCTTC.

This clone was seen more than once but under ten times. The genes are TRBV10-1 and TRBJ2-7, with 7 bases that match TRBD1. Trimming removed 6 bases from V and 2 bases from J; junction bases left unmatched: 7. The CDR3 is 14 amino acids. Germline CDR1 and CDR2: WNHNN and SYGVQD (reference sequence). CDR3 in DNA: TGCGCCAGCAGCCTGAGCCAGGGGGCCTACGAGCAGTACTTC. Residues: CASSLSQGAYEQYF.

The rearrangement links TRBV15 to TRBJ2-3; the D gene is possibly TRBD1 (6 bases). Per germline, CDR1 LNHNV and CDR2 YYDKDF (reference sequence). The CDR3 totals 13 residues. Trimming removed 8 bases from V and 3 bases from J, with 12 bases in between. The CDR3 is CATFGRGTDTQYF. Here the CDR3 DNA reads TGTGCCACCTTCGGTAGGGGGACAGATACGCAGTATTTT.

The CDR3 bases are TGTGCCAGCAGCCTGGGCGGGGTTACAGATACGCAGTATTTT. This translates into CASSLGGVTDTQYF. This chain joins TRBV28 and TRBJ2-3, with D possibly matching TRBD2 (6 bases). Germline CDR1 reads MDHEN; CDR2 reads SYDVKM. This CDR3 region has 14 residues. The V gene lost 6 bases and the J gene lost 3 bases, with 13 bases spanning the gap.

This clone appeared a few times. CDR3 sequence: CASQRGTPHYGYTF. CDR3 sequence (DNA): TGTGCCAGCCAGCGGGGGACCCCCCACTATGGCTACACCTTC. The V call is TRBV19, the J call TRBJ1-2, with a tentative D call TRBD1 (5 bases). V was shortened by 9 bases and J by 3 bases, with 17 bases between the two germline ends. Germline V gene lookup returns CDR1 LNHDA and CDR2 SQIVND (reference sequence). The length of the CDR3 is 14 residues.

This chain links TRBV29-1 with TRBJ1-2, with D uncertain. The CDR3 contains 12 residues. Deletions cut 1 base from V and 8 bases from J, with 11 bases between. The germline V gene has CDR1 SQVTM and CDR2 ANQGSEA. The CDR3 region has the DNA TGCAGCGTTGAAGGAACAGCCCTAGGCTACACCTTC. Translation: CSVEGTALGYTF. Full variable domain (missing parts from reference TRBV29-1 and TRBJ1-2): SAVISQKPSRDICQRGTSLTIQCQVDSQVTMMFWYRQQPGQSLTLIATANQGSEATYESGFVIDKFPISRPNLTFSTLTVSNMSPEDSSIYLCSVEGTALGYTFGSGTRLTVV.

The rearrangement uses TRBV11-2 and TRBJ2-1; 12 bases match TRBD2. V lost 1 base to trimming and J lost 9 bases; unmatched junction nucleotides: 7. The germline gives CDR1 SGHAT, CDR2 FQNNGV. The CDR3 contains 16 residues. The CDR3 DNA reads as TGTGCCAGCAGCTTAGTGTCCCTAGCGGGGGGGATTGAGCAGTTCTTC. It codes for CASSLVSLAGGIEQFF.

DNA for the CDR3: TGTGCCAGCTCACCAAGGACAGACGACCAAGCTTTCTTT. Residues: CASSPRTDDQAFF. The chain uses TRBV18 and TRBJ1-1; weak D call: TRBD1 (6 bases). V lost 2 bases, J lost 9 bases, and 13 bases lay in between. This CDR3 region has 13 residues. CDR1 and CDR2 (germline): KGHSH, LQKENI.

The CDR3 DNA is TGTGCCAGCACCGGACAGGGAGATGATTTGTCCCTCCACTTT. Translating it yields CASTGQGDDLSLHF. This sequence joins TRBV6-5 and TRBJ1-6; 8 bases are a match to TRBD1. CDR1 and CDR2 (germline): MNHEY, SVGAGI. V shed 7 bases and J 14 bases; nucleotides not matched to a gene: 13. The CDR3 sequence is 14 residues long.

The chain combines TRBV18 with TRBJ2-7; a weak D match, TRBD2 (5 bases). Germline CDR1 KGHSH, CDR2 LQKENI. CDR3 size: 14 residues. Trimming shortened V by 6 bases and J by 7 bases, and 19 bases separated the two germline ends. The CDR3 spells CASSRGPISGEQYF. The CDR3 nucleotides read TGTGCCAGCTCTCGAGGCCCTATCTCGGGGGAGCAGTACTTC. Full variable domain (outside the CDR3, taken from reference TRBV18 and TRBJ2-7): NAGVMQNPRHLVRRRGQEARLRCSPMKGHSHVYWYRQLPEEGLKFMVYLQKENIIDESGMPKERFSAEFPKEGPSILRIQQVVRGDSAAYFCASSRGPISGEQYFGPGTRLTVT.

The chain couples TRBV19 to TRBJ1-3; 7 bases agree with TRBD1. The CDR3 is 15 amino acids. V gave up 5 bases and J gave up 0 bases; unmatched junction bases: 4. Germline V gene sequence: CDR1 LNHDA, CDR2 SQIVND (reference sequence). DNA for the CDR3: TGTGCCAGTAGTGAATGGGACAGCTCTGGAAACACCATATATTTT. Amino acid sequence: CASSEWDSSGNTIYF.

The chain links TRBV27 to TRBJ2-7, with D tentatively TRBD1 (6 bases). CDR1 and CDR2 from the germline V gene are MNHEY and SMNVEV (reference sequence). V gave up 6 bases and J gave up 0 bases, with 12 bases separating them. This CDR3 is built from 14 residues. Here the CDR3 reads CASRGRGSSYEQYF. In DNA, the CDR3 is TGTGCCAGCAGAGGTAGGGGGAGCTCCTACGAGCAGTACTTC.

V usage is TRBV27 and J usage is TRBJ1-2; no clear D. The CDR3 is 13 residues long. CDR1 is MNHEY, CDR2 SMNVEV, per germline (reference sequence). V lost 6 bases, J lost 2 bases, and 10 bases lay in between. The CDR3 is CASRAQANYGYTF. DNA of the CDR3: TGTGCCAGCAGAGCCCAGGCGAACTATGGCTACACCTTC.

This clone was seen a single time. The chain couples TRBV6-5 to TRBJ1-6; 7 nucleotides match TRBD1. The germline V gene has CDR1 MNHEY and CDR2 SVGAGI. This CDR3 region has 14 residues. The V gene end was trimmed by 5 bases and the J gene end by 13 bases; junction bases not matched to a gene: 11. CDR3 sequence (DNA): TGTGCCAGCAGTCGTGACAGGGAGTGGCCGCCCCTCCACTTT. It encodes CASSRDREWPPLHF.

V and J are TRBV19 and TRBJ1-1, with unresolved D. Germline CDR1 reads LNHDA; CDR2 reads SQIVND (reference sequence). The CDR3 covers 15 residues. V was trimmed by 6 bases and J by 0 bases, leaving 14 bases between them. As DNA, the CDR3 is TGTGCCAGTAGCGCAGGACTCACCATGAACACTGAAGCTTTCTTT. Translation gives CASSAGLTMNTEAFF.

CDR3 sequence (DNA): TGTGCCAGCAGCATTAGACAGGGGGCGAATGAAAAACTGTTTTTT. Its translation is CASSIRQGANEKLFF. The chain has TRBV5-8 and TRBJ1-4; 10 nucleotides agree with TRBD1. The length of the CDR3 is 15 residues. Germline CDR1 reads SGHTS; CDR2 reads YDEGEE. V was pared by 4 bases and J by 5 bases, with 5 bases of the junction left unmatched.

V is TRBV4-1 and J is TRBJ1-1; D not resolved. The germline CDR1 and CDR2 sequences are MGHRA and YSYEKL. The length of the CDR3 is 15 residues. Trimming pared 1 base from V and 1 base from J, leaving 10 bases between. Here the CDR3 DNA reads TGCGCCAGCAGCCAAGTCGGAGGTGGGAACACTGAAGCTTTCTTT. Its protein is CASSQVGGGNTEAFF.

The chain combines TRBV5-4 with TRBJ2-1; TRBD2 aligns across 10 bases. The CDR3 is 14 residues long. Germline CDR1 and CDR2: SGHNT and YYREEE (reference sequence). With 7 bases clipped from V and 2 bases from J, the junction kept 3 bases outside the gene matches. This chain's CDR3 is CASDTSGAYNEQFF. CDR3 coding DNA: TGTGCCAGCGATACTAGCGGGGCCTACAATGAGCAGTTCTTC.

V is TRBV5-1 and J is TRBJ2-1, with 9 bases that match TRBD2. CDR1 is SGHRS, CDR2 YFSETQ, per germline. The CDR3 is made up of 17 amino acids. V shed 4 bases, J shed 3 bases, and the junction held 11 bases outside the gene matches. Written as DNA, the CDR3 is TGCGCCAGCAGCCCGGGTGGAGCGGGGGGCATCTACAATGAGCAGTTCTTC. It translates to CASSPGGAGGIYNEQFF. Full variable domain (rest looked up from reference TRBV5-1 and TRBJ2-1): KAGVTQTPRYLIKTRGQQVTLSCSPISGHRSVSWYQQTPGQGLQFLFEYFSETQRNKGNFPGRFSGRQFSNSRSEMNVSTLELGDSALYLCASSPGGAGGIYNEQFFGPGTRLTVL.

This clone occurred once. The rearrangement links TRBV7-9 to TRBJ2-5; TRBD1 is a possible D gene (5 bases). Germline V gene lookup returns CDR1 SEHNR and CDR2 FQNEAQ (reference sequence). Trimming cost V 1 base and J 5 bases, with 26 bases left between them. CDR3 length: 19 amino acids. In nucleotides, the CDR3 is TGTGCCAGCAGCTTAGAAGGCTCAGGGCTGAAGGTCGCCATGGAGACCCAGTACTTC. Its translation is CASSLEGSGLKVAMETQYF.

The count of this clone is one. The V gene is TRBV19, the J gene TRBJ2-4, with 9 bases identical to TRBD1. The V and J ends lost 8 bases and 6 bases, in that order; junction bases with no gene match: 8. Germline-derived CDR1 and CDR2 are LNHDA and SQIVND (reference sequence). This CDR3 comprises 14 residues. The chain's CDR3 is CASRDPGQGNIQYF. The CDR3 coding sequence is TGTGCCAGTCGGGACCCGGGACAGGGAAACATTCAGTACTTC.

DNA for the CDR3: TGTGCCAGCTCTCCGGACGGAGCGGGCCCCCTCCACTTT. It translates to CASSPDGAGPLHF. J is TRBJ1-6 and V is TRBV18; D gene uncertain. The CDR3 length is 13 residues. Germline V CDR1 and CDR2: KGHSH, LQKENI. The V gene lost 6 bases and the J gene lost 13 bases, with 16 bases spanning the gap.

This rearrangement joins TRBV6-1 to TRBJ1-5; no firm D call. This CDR3 region has 14 residues. The germline V gene has CDR1 MNHNS and CDR2 SASEGT. V was clipped by 3 bases and J by 2 bases, with 8 bases between them. CDR3 DNA: TGTGCCAGCAGTGACAGGATTGGCAATCAGCCCCAGCATTTT. Its translation: CASSDRIGNQPQHF.

The V gene is TRBV4-2, the J gene TRBJ2-1; maybe TRBD1 (7 bases). In germline, CDR1 is LGHNA, CDR2 YNFKEQ. Trimming removed 1 base at V and 4 bases at J, with 14 bases between. This CDR3 has 16 residues. The CDR3 DNA sequence: TGTGCCAGCAGCCAAGTTTTCCAGGGGGGTTACAATGAGCAGTTCTTC. It yields the protein CASSQVFQGGYNEQFF.

The V and J genes are TRBV10-3 and TRBJ2-1; the match to TRBD2 covers 9 bases. With 7 bases clipped from V and 6 bases from J, the junction kept 4 bases outside the gene matches. The CDR3 has 13 amino acids. Germline loops: CDR1 ENHRY, CDR2 SYGVKD. The DNA of the CDR3 is TGTGCCATCAAGGGCGGGGGGGCCAATGAGCAGTTCTTC. Protein sequence: CAIKGGGANEQFF.

V usage is TRBV6-5 and J usage is TRBJ1-5; weak D call: TRBD1 (5 bases). The CDR3 runs 14 residues. The germline V gene encodes CDR1 MNHEY and CDR2 SVGAGI. Trimming removed 6 bases at V and 7 bases at J, with 16 bases between. Here the CDR3 reads CASSLNGGGQPQHF. Here the CDR3 DNA reads TGTGCCAGCAGCTTAAACGGGGGAGGGCAGCCCCAGCATTTT.

The chain carries TRBV18 and TRBJ2-7; D call uncertain. V lost 3 bases and J 4 bases, leaving 10 bases between the germline ends. Germline CDR1 reads KGHSH; CDR2 reads LQKENI. The length of the CDR3 is 13 residues. CDR3 sequence: CASSPRRLYEQYF. CDR3 nucleotide sequence: TGTGCCAGCTCACCTCGGAGATTATACGAGCAGTACTTC.